The clone carrying this T cell receptor (beta chain) was detected a few times. The source of the sample is a study of early T cells in non-severe SARS-CoV-2 infection. Unique molecular identifier tags were affixed to discrete cDNA molecules. TCRdb re-called the 5' RACE reads with MiXCR, one entry per CDR3 protein. The sample carries 90,000 to 130,000 distinct CDR3 sequences, over 9.5% recorded once. The CDR3 totals 16 residues. Trimming shortened V by 5 bases and J by 0 bases, and 14 bases separated the two germline ends. Germline V gene lookup returns CDR1 DFQATT and CDR2 SNEGSKA (reference sequence).

Source: whole blood, taken at baseline. The receptor was isolated from an adult who was a healthcare worker with PCR-confirmed SARS-CoV-2 infection or an uninfected control (not recorded which). This rearrangement joins TRBV20-1 to TRBJ1-6; D not certain. CDR3 loop: CSAFRAGSSYNSPLHF. The CDR3 DNA is TGCAGTGCTTTCCGAGCGGGGAGCTCCTATAATTCACCCCTCCACTTT.